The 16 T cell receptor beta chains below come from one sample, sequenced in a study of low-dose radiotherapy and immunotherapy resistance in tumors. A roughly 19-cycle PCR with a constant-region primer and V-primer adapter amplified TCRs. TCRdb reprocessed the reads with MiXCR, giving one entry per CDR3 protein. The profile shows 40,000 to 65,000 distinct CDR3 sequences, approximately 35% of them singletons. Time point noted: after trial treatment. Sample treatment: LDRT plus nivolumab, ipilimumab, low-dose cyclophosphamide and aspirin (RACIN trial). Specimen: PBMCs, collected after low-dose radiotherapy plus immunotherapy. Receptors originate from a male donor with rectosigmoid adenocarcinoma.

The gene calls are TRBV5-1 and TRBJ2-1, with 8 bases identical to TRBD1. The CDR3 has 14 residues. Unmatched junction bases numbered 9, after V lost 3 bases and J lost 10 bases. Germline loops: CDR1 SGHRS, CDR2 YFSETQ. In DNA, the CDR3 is TGCGCCAGCAGCTCAAGGACAGGGCGCAGGGAGCAGTTCTTC. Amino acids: CASSSRTGRREQFF.

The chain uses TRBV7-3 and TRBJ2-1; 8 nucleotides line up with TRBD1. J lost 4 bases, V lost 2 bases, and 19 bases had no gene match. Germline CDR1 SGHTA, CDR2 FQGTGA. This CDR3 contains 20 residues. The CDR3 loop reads CASSLYPPYMDRATYNEQFF. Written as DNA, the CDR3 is TGTGCCAGCAGCTTATACCCCCCGTATATGGACAGGGCAACTTACAATGAGCAGTTCTTC.

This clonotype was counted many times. The DNA of the CDR3 is TGTGCCAGCAGTTTTTCGGGGGCCTACGAGCAGTACTTC. Its protein is CASSFSGAYEQYF. The V call is TRBV27, the J call TRBJ2-7; perhaps TRBD2 as D (6 bases). The germline V gene encodes CDR1 MNHEY and CDR2 SMNVEV (reference sequence). The CDR3 runs 13 residues. V lost 3 bases and J 2 bases, leaving 8 bases between the germline ends.

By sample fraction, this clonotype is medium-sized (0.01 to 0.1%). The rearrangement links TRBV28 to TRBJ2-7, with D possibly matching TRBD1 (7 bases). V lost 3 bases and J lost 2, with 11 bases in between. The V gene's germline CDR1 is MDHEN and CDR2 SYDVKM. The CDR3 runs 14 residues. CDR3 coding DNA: TGTGCCAGCAGTTTGGCAGGGGGGACCTACGAGCAGTACTTC. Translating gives CASSLAGGTYEQYF. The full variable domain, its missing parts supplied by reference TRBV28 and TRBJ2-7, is DVKVTQSSRYLVKRTGEKVFLECVQDMDHENMFWYRQDPGLGLRLIYFSYDVKMKEKGDIPEGYSVSREKKERFSLILESASTNQTSMYLCASSLAGGTYEQYFGPGTRLTVT.

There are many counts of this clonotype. The DNA for the CDR3 is TGCAGTGCTAGAGATGGGGTGGACAGCAACAACTATTCACCCCTCCACTTT. It is translated as CSARDGVDSNNYSPLHF. V usage is TRBV20-1 and J usage is TRBJ1-6, with D perhaps TRBD1 (6 bases). In germline, CDR1 is DFQATT, CDR2 SNEGSKA (reference sequence). Trimming pared 0 bases from V and 8 bases from J, leaving 20 bases between. The CDR3 runs to 17 residues.

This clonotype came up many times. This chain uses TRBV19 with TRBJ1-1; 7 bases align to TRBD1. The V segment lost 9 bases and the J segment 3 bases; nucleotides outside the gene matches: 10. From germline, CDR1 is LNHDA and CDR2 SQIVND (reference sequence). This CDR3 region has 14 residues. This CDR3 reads CASRTVQGDTEAFF. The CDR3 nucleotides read TGTGCCAGCAGGACGGTGCAGGGGGACACTGAAGCTTTCTTT.

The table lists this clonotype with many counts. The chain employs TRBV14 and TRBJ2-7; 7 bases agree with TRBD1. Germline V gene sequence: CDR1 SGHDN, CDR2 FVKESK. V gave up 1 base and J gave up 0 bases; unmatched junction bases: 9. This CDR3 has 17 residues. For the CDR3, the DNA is TGTGCCAGCAGCCAAGGGCTTTGGACAGGTGCCTCCTACGAGCAGTACTTC. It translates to CASSQGLWTGASYEQYF.

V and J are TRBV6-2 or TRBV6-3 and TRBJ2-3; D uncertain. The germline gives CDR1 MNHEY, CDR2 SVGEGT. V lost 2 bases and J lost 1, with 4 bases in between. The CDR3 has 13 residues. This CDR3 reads CASSYPGTDTQYF. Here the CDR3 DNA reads TGTGCCAGCAGTTACCCCGGCACAGATACGCAGTATTTT.

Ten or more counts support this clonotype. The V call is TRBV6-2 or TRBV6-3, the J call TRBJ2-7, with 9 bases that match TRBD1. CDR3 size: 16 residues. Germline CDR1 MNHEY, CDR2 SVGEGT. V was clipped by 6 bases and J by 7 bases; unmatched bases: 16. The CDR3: CASSALRGQGNSEQYF. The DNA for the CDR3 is TGTGCCAGCAGCGCCCTCCGAGGACAGGGGAATAGTGAGCAGTACTTC.

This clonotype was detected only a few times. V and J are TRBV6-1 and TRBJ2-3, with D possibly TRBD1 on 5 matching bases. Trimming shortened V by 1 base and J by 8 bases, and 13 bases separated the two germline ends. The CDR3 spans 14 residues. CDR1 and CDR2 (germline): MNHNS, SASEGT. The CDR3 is CASSEGGISVTQYF. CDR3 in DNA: TGTGCCAGCAGTGAAGGGGGCATCTCGGTTACGCAGTATTTT.

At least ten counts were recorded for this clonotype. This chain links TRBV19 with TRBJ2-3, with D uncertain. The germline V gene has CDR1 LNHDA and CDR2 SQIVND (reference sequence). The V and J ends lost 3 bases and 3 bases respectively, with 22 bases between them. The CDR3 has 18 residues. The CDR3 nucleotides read TGTGCCAGTAGTATTGTTGGGCGAGGAAGACACCTGACAGATACGCAGTATTTT. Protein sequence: CASSIVGRGRHLTDTQYF.

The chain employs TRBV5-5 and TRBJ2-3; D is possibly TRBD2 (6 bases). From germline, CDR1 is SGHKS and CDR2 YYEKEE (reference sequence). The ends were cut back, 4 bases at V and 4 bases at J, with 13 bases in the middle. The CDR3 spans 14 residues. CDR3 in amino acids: CASSQILASDTQYF. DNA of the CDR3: TGTGCCAGCAGCCAAATTCTAGCGTCAGATACGCAGTATTTT.

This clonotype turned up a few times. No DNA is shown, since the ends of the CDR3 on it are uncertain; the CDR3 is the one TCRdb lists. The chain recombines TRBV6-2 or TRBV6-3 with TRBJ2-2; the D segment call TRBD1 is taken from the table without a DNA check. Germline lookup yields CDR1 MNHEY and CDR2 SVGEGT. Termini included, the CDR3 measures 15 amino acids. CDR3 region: CASRRGVSTGELFFF.

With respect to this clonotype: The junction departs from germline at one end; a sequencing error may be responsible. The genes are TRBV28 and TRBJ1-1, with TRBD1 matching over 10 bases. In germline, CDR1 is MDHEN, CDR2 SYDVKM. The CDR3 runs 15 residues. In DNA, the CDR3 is TGTGCCACCTGGGACAGGGGTGCGGGAAACACTGAAGCTTCCTTT. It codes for CATWDRGAGNTEASF.

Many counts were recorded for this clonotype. The CDR3 bases are TGTGCCAGCAGTTCTAAGGGACTAGCGGCCGGGGAGCTGTTTTTT. Amino acids: CASSSKGLAAGELFF. V is TRBV2 and J is TRBJ2-2; TRBD2 aligns across 11 bases. CDR3 length: 15 residues. The junction had 5 bases not matched to a gene; V was cut back by 5 bases and J by 6 bases. Germline V CDR1 and CDR2: SNHLY, FYNNEI. The complete variable domain, with remaining parts taken from reference TRBV2 and TRBJ2-2, reads EPEVTQTPSHQVTQMGQEVILRCVPISNHLYFYWYRQILGQKVEFLVSFYNNEISEKSEIFDDQFSVERPDGSNFTLKIRSTKLEDSAMYFCASSSKGLAAGELFFGEGSRLTVL.

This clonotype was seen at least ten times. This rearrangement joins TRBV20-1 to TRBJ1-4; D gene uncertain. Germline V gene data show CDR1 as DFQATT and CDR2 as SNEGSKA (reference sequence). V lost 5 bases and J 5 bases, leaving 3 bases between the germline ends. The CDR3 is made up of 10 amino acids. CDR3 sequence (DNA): TGCAGTGCTGAGAATGAAAAACTGTTTTTT. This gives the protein CSAENEKLFF.